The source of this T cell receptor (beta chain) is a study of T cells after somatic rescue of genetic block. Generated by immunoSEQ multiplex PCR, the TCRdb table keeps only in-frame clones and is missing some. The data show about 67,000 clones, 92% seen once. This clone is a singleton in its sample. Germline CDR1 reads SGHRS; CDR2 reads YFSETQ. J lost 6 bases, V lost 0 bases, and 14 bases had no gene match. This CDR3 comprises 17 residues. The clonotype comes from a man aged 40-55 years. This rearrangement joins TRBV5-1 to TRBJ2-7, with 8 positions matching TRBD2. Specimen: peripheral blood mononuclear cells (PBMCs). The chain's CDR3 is CASSLAGYSSGSSEQYF. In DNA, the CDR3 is TGCGCCAGCAGCTTGGCCGGGTACTCCAGCGGGAGCAGCGAGCAGTACTTC.